A single sample gave rise to the 8 T cell receptor beta chains below, sequenced in a study of low-dose radiotherapy and immunotherapy resistance in tumors (dated 2022 in TCRdb). Interpreted using the paper, the time point label stands for: before trial treatment. These reads were obtained on an Illumina MiniSeq. TCRs were amplified with Phusion for 15 to 20 PCR cycles using a constant-region primer together with the adapter attached to the V primers. Through fastp at Q25 and MiXCR, TCRdb rebuilt clones from the public reads, retaining in-frame beta chains. Under each unique CDR3 protein, matching rows form one entry showing the most common genes and DNA. The sample table holds tens of thousands of distinct CDR3 sequences, of which roughly 10% were seen once. The ten largest account for approximately 6% of the sample. This material consisted of PBMCs, taken before treatment. The receptors come from a female donor with ovarian cancer.

This clonotype was observed at least ten times. The chain combines TRBV19 with TRBJ1-1; D might be TRBD1 (6 bases). V gave up 7 bases and J gave up 11 bases, with 20 bases separating them. The CDR3 extends over 13 amino acids. Per the germline V gene, CDR1 is LNHDA and CDR2 is SQIVND (reference sequence). This CDR3 is CASNRRDTPWAFF. CDR3 nucleotide sequence: TGTGCCAGTAATCGTCGGGACACCCCGTGGGCTTTCTTT.

This clonotype has ten or more counts. The chain links TRBV10-3 to TRBJ2-3; 9 nucleotides line up with TRBD1. Unmatched junction bases numbered 2, after V lost 4 bases and J lost 6 bases. The CDR3 length is 13 residues. The germline CDR1 and CDR2 sequences are ENHRY and SYGVKD. CDR3 in DNA: TGTGCCATCAGTGGACAGGGGGAGGATACGCAGTATTTT. Encoded protein: CAISGQGEDTQYF.

This clonotype has a count of ten or more. The rearrangement uses TRBV3-1 and TRBJ2-1; the D is unclear. The CDR3 totals 15 residues. The ends were cut back, 0 bases at V and 7 bases at J, with 13 bases in the middle. Germline loops: CDR1 LGHDT, CDR2 YNNKEL (reference sequence). The CDR3 bases are TGTGCCAGCAGCCAAGACGGATACCCCTGGAATGAGCAGTTCTTC. Amino acid sequence: CASSQDGYPWNEQFF.

This clonotype was detected ten times or more. J is TRBJ2-1 and V is TRBV27; 8 nucleotides match TRBD2. V trimming: 6 bases; J trimming: 10 bases; junction bases outside the gene matches: 8. Looked up from germline, CDR1 is MNHEY and CDR2 is SMNVEV (reference sequence). The CDR3 has 13 amino acids. The DNA of the CDR3 is TGTGCCAGCAGCCTTGGACTAGCCCAAGAGCAGTTCTTC. Its translation: CASSLGLAQEQFF.

This clonotype is termed medium-sized. The chain couples TRBV28 to TRBJ2-1, with 7 bases that match TRBD2. CDR3 length equals 16 residues. Germline-derived CDR1 and CDR2 are MDHEN and SYDVKM. J was trimmed by 5 bases and V by 7 bases; bases with no gene match: 14. DNA for the CDR3: TGTGCCAGCACCTCTGGCGGGAGTGGGTTCGACAATGAGCAGTTCTTC. Amino acid sequence: CASTSGGSGFDNEQFF.

Many counts were recorded for this clonotype. The chain uses TRBV18 and TRBJ2-3; the D is unclear. This CDR3 comprises 13 residues. V lost 4 bases and J 1 base, leaving 6 bases between the germline ends. Germline V lookup: CDR1 KGHSH, CDR2 LQKENI. The CDR3 is CASSRDRTDTQYF. CDR3 bases: TGTGCCAGCTCACGAGACCGCACAGATACGCAGTATTTT.

Ten or more counts support this clonotype. This sequence joins TRBV5-5 and TRBJ2-2; D may be TRBD1 (6 bases). The CDR3 has 15 amino acids. V lost 3 bases and J lost 2, with 11 bases in between. In germline, CDR1 is SGHKS, CDR2 YYEKEE (reference sequence). The CDR3 protein is CASSSAGANTGELFF. For the CDR3, the DNA is TGTGCCAGCAGCTCCGCAGGGGCCAACACCGGGGAGCTGTTTTTT.

This clonotype came up many times. The chain recombines TRBV5-1 with TRBJ1-1, with 8 positions matching TRBD1. The CDR3 sequence is 15 residues long. With 3 bases clipped from V and 6 bases from J, the junction kept 10 bases outside the gene matches. Germline V gene lookup returns CDR1 SGHRS and CDR2 YFSETQ. The CDR3 coding sequence is TGCGCCAGCAGCTCGGAGGGCAGGGGGCTCGCTGAAGCTTTCTTT. Amino acid sequence: CASSSEGRGLAEAFF.